The 18 T cell receptor beta chains below come from one sample, sequenced in a study of CD8+ T cells in alopecia areata. As for treatment: oral pan-JAK inhibitor, 5-10 mg twice daily. Isolated RNA was reverse transcribed into cDNA used as the sequencing template. Measured with immunoSEQ multiplex PCR; TCRdb has only the in-frame clones, and not every one. The table records some 160,000 clones, around three fifths of them present only once. Sequenced here: CD4+ T cells sorted from blood, sampled at week 4, from a patient treated with tofacitinib. These receptors were obtained from a human donor with alopecia areata.

The gene calls are TRBV7-9 and TRBJ1-1; D is ambiguous. Germline V CDR1 and CDR2: SEHNR, FQNEAQ (reference sequence). CDR3 size: 16 residues. V gave up 0 bases and J gave up 4 bases, with 15 bases separating them. The CDR3 region is CASSLAGRARGTEAFF. The CDR3 region has the DNA TGTGCCAGCAGCTTAGCGGGGAGGGCCCGAGGCACTGAAGCTTTCTTT. The full variable domain, rest sourced from reference TRBV7-9 and TRBJ1-1, is DTGVSQNPRHKITKRGQNVTFRCDPISEHNRLYWYRQTLGQGPEFLTYFQNEAQLEKSRLLSDRFSAERPKGSFSTLEIQRTEQGDSAMYLCASSLAGRARGTEAFFGQGTRLTVV.

This clone was seen only a few times. V usage is TRBV5-4 and J usage is TRBJ2-2; 7 bases align to TRBD1. The V and J ends lost 4 bases and 4 bases, in that order; junction bases with no gene match: 4. Germline V gives CDR1 SGHNT, CDR2 YYREEE (reference sequence). The CDR3 has 14 residues. For the CDR3, the DNA is TGTGCCAGCAGCAAGGACAGGAGCACCGGGGAGCTGTTTTTT. Translation gives CASSKDRSTGELFF.

The chain has TRBV30 and TRBJ2-5, with D perhaps matching TRBD1 (5 bases). Germline V gene data show CDR1 as GTSNPN and CDR2 as SVGIG (reference sequence). Trimming removed 4 bases at V and 5 bases at J, with 17 bases between. This CDR3 is 14 amino acids long. The chain's CDR3 is CAWKRRVTVETQYF. CDR3 DNA sequence: TGTGCCTGGAAGAGACGGGTGACAGTGGAGACCCAGTACTTC. Full variable domain (rest looked up from reference TRBV30 and TRBJ2-5): SQTIHQWPATLVQPVGSPLSLECTVEGTSNPNLYWYRQAAGRGLQLLFYSVGIGQISSEVPQNLSASRPQDRQFILSSKKLLLSDSGFYLCAWKRRVTVETQYFGPGTRLLVL.

CDR3: CASSRTGINQPQHF. The CDR3 DNA reads TGTGCCAGCAGCCGGACAGGGATCAATCAGCCCCAGCATTTT. This chain connects TRBV6-5 to TRBJ1-5; TRBD1 aligns across 8 bases. Germline lookup yields CDR1 MNHEY and CDR2 SVGAGI. The CDR3 sequence is 14 residues long. Trimming took 6 bases from V and 3 from J; bases not matched to a gene: 4.

A few counts support this clone. This rearrangement joins TRBV9 to TRBJ2-3; D remains ambiguous. The CDR3 covers 14 residues. Trimming pared 0 bases from V and 2 bases from J, leaving 7 bases between. The germline gives CDR1 SGDLS, CDR2 YYNGEE. CDR3 DNA sequence: TGTGCCAGCAGCGTAGATCCCCCCACAGATACGCAGTATTTT. Amino acids: CASSVDPPTDTQYF.

The chain uses TRBV4-3 and TRBJ2-7; D gene ambiguous. Per the germline V gene, CDR1 is LGHNA and CDR2 is YSLEER. V gave up 1 base and J gave up 2 bases, with 9 bases separating them. CDR3 length: 14 residues. Here the CDR3 DNA reads TGCGCCAGCAGCCAAGGACAATACACCTACGAGCAGTACTTC. It specifies CASSQGQYTYEQYF.

The V call is TRBV7-2, the J call TRBJ1-6; D gene unclear. Germline values: CDR1 SGHTA, CDR2 FQGNSA. With 0 bases removed from V and 0 bases from J, the gap between germline ends came to 3 bases. The CDR3 is 15 amino acids. The CDR3 here is CASSLASSYNSPLHF. The CDR3 DNA sequence: TGTGCCAGCAGCTTAGCCAGCTCCTATAATTCACCCCTCCACTTT. The variable domain in full, completed from reference TRBV7-2 and TRBJ1-6, reads GAGVSQSPSNKVTEKGKDVELRCDPISGHTALYWYRQSLGQGLEFLIYFQGNSAPDKSGLPSDRFSAERTGGSVSTLTIQRTQQEDSAVYLCASSLASSYNSPLHFGNGTRLTVT.

This clone appeared a few times. The chain has TRBV12-5 and TRBJ2-7, with 9 nucleotides matching TRBD1. The CDR3 runs 13 residues. J lost 6 bases, V lost 7 bases, and 7 bases had no gene match. Germline V CDR1 and CDR2: LGHNT, FRNRAP. CDR3 residues: CASAPGTGFEQYF. CDR3 nucleotides: TGTGCTAGTGCTCCTGGGACAGGGTTCGAGCAGTACTTC.

The rearrangement links TRBV4-3 to TRBJ1-6; a weak D match, TRBD1 (6 bases). The V gene's germline CDR1 is LGHNA and CDR2 YSLEER. Trimming removed 0 bases from V and 7 bases from J, with 13 bases in between. CDR3 length: 16 amino acids. CDR3 bases: TGCGCCAGCAGCCAAGATGGTCCAGGGGAGAATTCACCCCTCCACTTT. It encodes CASSQDGPGENSPLHF.

CDR3 DNA: TGTGCCTCGACCTCACCCAGGGCTGCCCAGTACTTC. Amino acid sequence: CASTSPRAAQYF. The rearrangement joins TRBV30 to TRBJ2-5; D is perhaps TRBD1 (5 bases). The CDR3 runs to 12 residues. Germline V gives CDR1 GTSNPN, CDR2 SVGIG (reference sequence). With 7 bases removed from V and 9 bases from J, the gap between germline ends came to 18 bases.

This clone was picked up a small number of times. This chain uses TRBV21-1 with TRBJ1-1; the D call TRBD1 from the table was never checked on the DNA. TRBV21-1 represents a pseudogene. The CDR3 is made up of 15 amino acids. The CDR3 coding sequence is TGTGCCAGCAGCCGGGGACAGCCCATGAACACTGAAGCTTTCTTT. Residues: CASSRGQPMNTEAFF.

In DNA form, the CDR3 reads TGCAGCGGGACAGGGTGGGAGACCCAGTACTTC. This sequence encodes CSGTGWETQYF. The chain has TRBV29-1 and TRBJ2-5; TRBD1 agrees at 8 bases. CDR3 size: 11 residues. The germline V gene encodes CDR1 SQVTM and CDR2 ANQGSEA. The J segment lost 5 bases and the V segment lost 7 bases, leaving 3 bases of the junction unmatched. Using reference TRBV29-1 and TRBJ2-5 for the parts outside the CDR3, the full variable domain is SAVISQKPSRDICQRGTSLTIQCQVDSQVTMMFWYRQQPGQSLTLIATANQGSEATYESGFVIDKFPISRPNLTFSTLTVSNMSPEDSSIYLCSGTGWETQYFGPGTRLLVL.

This clone is judged medium-sized. The J gene is TRBJ2-3, the V gene TRBV10-3, with D unclear. V dropped 6 bases and J dropped 5 bases, with 6 bases sitting between them. Germline loops: CDR1 ENHRY, CDR2 SYGVKD. The CDR3 is 11 residues long. The CDR3 here is CAIRQGDTQYF. CDR3 nucleotide sequence: TGTGCCATCAGGCAAGGAGATACGCAGTATTTT.

The chain is built from TRBV2 and TRBJ2-6; 7 nucleotides match TRBD1. The J segment lost 0 bases and the V segment lost 6 bases, leaving 8 bases of the junction unmatched. Germline lookup yields CDR1 SNHLY and CDR2 FYNNEI. There are 17 residues in the CDR3. The CDR3 protein is CASRPWGQNSGANVLTF. As DNA, the CDR3 is TGTGCCAGCAGGCCCTGGGGACAGAACTCTGGGGCCAACGTCCTGACTTTC.

J is TRBJ1-1 and V is TRBV25-1; D unresolved. This CDR3 is built from 13 residues. Trimming removed 7 bases at V and 4 bases at J, with 13 bases between. Germline CDR1 is MGHDK and CDR2 is SYGVNS. The CDR3 reads CASTRRGATEAFF. The CDR3 coding sequence is TGTGCCAGCACCAGGAGAGGTGCCACTGAAGCTTTCTTT.

The chain carries TRBV9 and TRBJ1-3; D gene ambiguous. Trimming pared 4 bases from V and 4 bases from J, leaving 9 bases between. CDR3 length: 13 amino acids. CDR1 is SGDLS, CDR2 YYNGEE, per germline. CDR3 in amino acids: CASSYEEGNTIYF. CDR3 DNA sequence: TGTGCCAGCAGCTATGAGGAGGGAAACACCATATATTTT.

This clone has a single count. The rearrangement uses TRBV2 and TRBJ2-2; D is unresolved. The V end was cut by 6 bases, the J end by 6 bases, with 11 bases between. The CDR3 sequence is 13 residues long. CDR1 and CDR2 from the germline V gene are SNHLY and FYNNEI. The CDR3 loop reads CASSRTEPGELFF. As DNA, the CDR3 is TGTGCCAGCAGCCGGACGGAACCCGGGGAGCTGTTTTTT.

The chain combines TRBV29-1 with TRBJ2-5; TRBD1 matches 7 bases. The CDR3 is made up of 12 amino acids. The junction had 3 bases not matched to a gene; V was cut back by 7 bases and J by 1 base. Germline V gene data show CDR1 as SQVTM and CDR2 as ANQGSEA. Written as DNA, the CDR3 is TGCAGCGAGGGACAGTCCCAAGAGACCCAGTACTTC. Translation: CSEGQSQETQYF.